This T cell receptor beta chain stems from a study of PD-1 blockade in classical Hodgkin lymphoma. Study results and caveats: TCR diversity at baseline was reported to be reduced in newly diagnosed patients relative to healthy donors. Partial responders and progressors had significantly lower baseline TCR diversity.

There was relapse after autologous stem cell transplantation in every patient, and there was variation in brentuximab vedotin exposure. Patients showed best responses of complete response, partial response or progressive disease. Assay: immunoSEQ multiplex PCR; the TCRdb copy retains only in-frame clones and omits some. The sample shows 40,000 to 50,000 clones, around three quarters of them seen only once. This clone was observed a single time. Its cognate antigen is unknown. The receptor was derived from a human donor with classical Hodgkin lymphoma. The specimen comprised peripheral blood mononuclear cells (PBMCs), sampled at baseline.

DNA of the CDR3: TGTGCCAGCAGCTTAAGACAGGCGGATTCACCCCTCCACTTT. It translates to CASSLRQADSPLHF. The chain joins TRBV7-3 to TRBJ1-6; TRBD1 might be the D (6 bases). There are 14 residues in the CDR3. Germline CDR1 and CDR2: SGHTA and FQGTGA. Trimming took off 1 base at V and 8 bases at J, with 9 bases between the two ends.